These 29 T cell receptor beta chains share one sample of origin, sequenced in a study of T-cell memory formation after mild COVID-19. TCRdb recomputed calls from the 5' RACE reads with MiXCR, one row per CDR3 protein. The sample lists 140,000 or so distinct CDR3 sequences; 15% to 20% were seen once. The material sequenced was PBMCs or a T cell subset sorted from them (not recorded which). The receptors here all came from an adult woman who had mild COVID-19 (a few samples of this study predate the infection). Cell type and time point are not known.

J is TRBJ1-5 and V is TRBV15; D remains unclear. The CDR3 has 13 residues. Germline V gene sequence: CDR1 LNHNV, CDR2 YYDKDF (reference sequence). V lost 0 bases and J 6 bases, leaving 6 bases between the germline ends. DNA of the CDR3: TGTGCCACCAGCAGAGATCTGGGTCAGCCCCAGCATTTT. The encoded protein is CATSRDLGQPQHF.

The genes are TRBV6-2 or TRBV6-3 and TRBJ1-1; perhaps TRBD1 as D (5 bases). The CDR3 length is 10 residues. Trimming left V 5 bases short and J 11 bases short, with 9 bases between. Germline V CDR1 and CDR2: MNHEY, SVGEGT. The CDR3 nucleotides are TGTGCCAGCAGTGACGGGACCGCTTTCTTT. Its protein is CASSDGTAFF.

This chain joins TRBV4-3 and TRBJ1-2; D is ambiguous. Germline-derived CDR1 and CDR2 are LGHNA and YSLEER. This CDR3 spans 13 amino acids. Trimming left V 0 bases short and J 4 bases short, with 6 bases between. CDR3: CASSQDHIYGYTF. CDR3 in DNA: TGCGCCAGCAGCCAAGATCACATCTATGGCTACACCTTC.

A few counts support this clonotype. The chain uses TRBV6-6 and TRBJ2-4, with TRBD1 identical over 8 bases. This CDR3 is 15 amino acids long. Per the germline V gene, CDR1 is MNHNY and CDR2 is SVGAGI (reference sequence). V shed 4 bases and J 7 bases; nucleotides not matched to a gene: 9. CDR3 loop: CASSSMDRVANIQYF. Here the CDR3 DNA reads TGTGCCAGCAGTTCCATGGACAGGGTGGCTAACATTCAGTACTTC.

Remarks on this clonotype: At one end, the junction sequence differs from germline, possibly due to a read error. V gene TRBV11-2 combines with J gene TRBJ2-4, with D possibly TRBD1 on 5 matching bases. CDR1 and CDR2 (germline): SGHAT, FQNNGV. This CDR3 is 14 amino acids long. CDR3 nucleotides: TGTTCCAGCAGCTTAGTCCAGGGTTGGAACATTCAGTACTTC. Translation: CSSSLVQGWNIQYF. Full variable domain (outside the CDR3, taken from reference TRBV11-2 and TRBJ2-4): EAGVAQSPRYKIIEKRQSVAFWCNPISGHATLYWYQQILGQGPKLLIQFQNNGVVDDSQLPKDRFSAERLKGVDSTLKIQPAKLEDSAVYLCSSSLVQGWNIQYFGAGTRLSVL.

A few counts support this clonotype. This chain links TRBV4-3 with TRBJ2-2; no clear D. The CDR3 sequence is 15 residues long. Trimming cost V 1 base and J 3 bases, with 9 bases left between them. CDR1 is LGHNA and CDR2 is YSLEER in the germline V gene. The DNA for the CDR3 is TGCGCCAGCAGCCAAGGTTTTACAGACACCGGGGAGCTGTTTTTT. Residues: CASSQGFTDTGELFF.

This clonotype occurred a few times. The V and J genes are TRBV4-1 and TRBJ1-6; 7 bases agree with TRBD1. Trimming at V came to 0 bases and at J to 10 bases, leaving 6 bases not matched to a gene. The germline V gene encodes CDR1 MGHRA and CDR2 YSYEKL. The CDR3 consists of 15 residues. The CDR3 reads CASSQEETGYSPLHF. For the CDR3, the DNA is TGCGCCAGCAGCCAAGAAGAGACAGGGTACTCACCCCTCCACTTT.

This clonotype was found a few times. The V and J genes are TRBV7-9 and TRBJ1-1; TRBD1 is a possible D gene (5 bases). Germline-derived CDR1 and CDR2 are SEHNR and FQNEAQ (reference sequence). Trimming removed 4 bases from V and 4 bases from J, with 13 bases in between. The CDR3 is made up of 14 amino acids. CDR3: CASSSTGLLTEAFF. The CDR3 coding sequence is TGTGCCAGCAGCTCTACAGGTTTGCTCACTGAAGCTTTCTTT.

The V and J genes are TRBV12-3 or TRBV12-4 and TRBJ1-1, with D maybe TRBD1 (6 bases). V was clipped by 3 bases and J by 0 bases, with 11 bases between them. The CDR3 covers 15 residues. CDR3 DNA: TGTGCCAGCAGTTTCAAGGGGACAATGAACACTGAAGCTTTCTTT. It yields the protein CASSFKGTMNTEAFF.

This clonotype appeared a few times. The gene calls are TRBV7-2 and TRBJ2-7; D unclear. This CDR3 has 16 residues. With 5 bases removed from V and 5 bases from J, the gap between germline ends came to 22 bases. Germline lookup yields CDR1 SGHTA and CDR2 FQGNSA. This chain's CDR3 is CASSPNVWTLWDEQYF. For the CDR3, the DNA is TGTGCCAGCAGCCCTAACGTCTGGACCCTGTGGGACGAGCAGTACTTC.

V gene TRBV19 combines with J gene TRBJ2-7; 7 bases agree with TRBD2. The germline V gene encodes CDR1 LNHDA and CDR2 SQIVND (reference sequence). V lost 5 bases, J lost 6 bases, and 13 bases stayed unmatched. This CDR3 spans 15 amino acids. CDR3 sequence: CASSQSGLLVGEQYF. CDR3 nucleotides: TGTGCCAGTAGTCAATCGGGACTATTGGTCGGCGAGCAGTACTTC.

This sequence joins TRBV15 and TRBJ2-7; maybe TRBD2 (5 bases). The CDR3 extends over 15 amino acids. CDR1 is LNHNV and CDR2 is YYDKDF in the germline V gene (reference sequence). V lost 0 bases, J lost 4 bases, and 13 bases lay in between. The CDR3 loop is CATSRDEGRVYEQYF. CDR3 in DNA: TGTGCCACCAGCAGAGATGAGGGCAGAGTATACGAGCAGTACTTC.

V usage is TRBV7-9 and J usage is TRBJ1-1; D is possibly TRBD1 (5 bases). The CDR3 is 15 residues long. Looked up from germline, CDR1 is SEHNR and CDR2 is FQNEAQ (reference sequence). The V and J ends lost 3 bases and 1 base respectively, with 12 bases between them. The CDR3 DNA reads TGTGCCAGCAGCTTTACCGCAGGGCCGAACACTGAAGCTTTCTTT. Its protein is CASSFTAGPNTEAFF.

The chain combines TRBV29-1 with TRBJ2-1; possibly TRBD2 for D (6 bases). There are 15 residues in the CDR3. V shed 0 bases and J shed 9 bases, with 18 bases lying between them. Per germline, CDR1 SQVTM and CDR2 ANQGSEA. CDR3 amino acids: CSVEEAAGRAFEQFF. The CDR3 bases are TGCAGCGTTGAAGAAGCTGCGGGAAGGGCTTTTGAGCAGTTCTTC.

The gene calls are TRBV5-1 and TRBJ2-3; D might be TRBD1 or TRBD2, each matching 6 bases. Germline lookup yields CDR1 SGHRS and CDR2 YFSETQ. This CDR3 has 15 residues. The germline V and J ends were trimmed by 5 bases and 3 bases, with 16 bases remaining between them. The CDR3 spells CASRTRGEGTDTQYF. The CDR3 nucleotides are TGCGCCAGCAGGACGAGGGGGGAAGGTACAGATACGCAGTATTTT.

The sample holds a few counts of this clonotype. The chain recombines TRBV5-1 with TRBJ1-2, with D tentatively TRBD1 (5 bases). Per the germline V gene, CDR1 is SGHRS and CDR2 is YFSETQ. CDR3 length: 13 residues. V shed 7 bases and J shed 7 bases, with 17 bases lying between them. DNA of the CDR3: TGCGCCAGCGGACTCCATTGGGACTCTGGCTACACCTTC. Amino acids: CASGLHWDSGYTF. Full variable domain (missing parts from reference TRBV5-1 and TRBJ1-2): KAGVTQTPRYLIKTRGQQVTLSCSPISGHRSVSWYQQTPGQGLQFLFEYFSETQRNKGNFPGRFSGRQFSNSRSEMNVSTLELGDSALYLCASGLHWDSGYTFGSGTRLTVV.

This clonotype was seen more than once but under ten times. This chain joins TRBV11-2 and TRBJ2-1; D not certain. With 0 bases removed from V and 7 bases from J, the gap between germline ends came to 13 bases. CDR3 length: 15 amino acids. The germline V gene has CDR1 SGHAT and CDR2 FQNNGV. CDR3 in amino acids: CASSLETTVGNEQFF. In DNA form, the CDR3 reads TGTGCCAGCAGCTTAGAGACCACGGTTGGGAATGAGCAGTTCTTC.

There are a few counts of this clonotype. V and J are TRBV18 and TRBJ1-1; D gene ambiguous. The CDR3 sequence is 15 residues long. Germline lookup yields CDR1 KGHSH and CDR2 LQKENI. The V end was cut by 3 bases, the J end by 3 bases, with 14 bases between. CDR3 sequence (DNA): TGTGCCAGCTCACCGGGAGACCTGGGGTACACTGAAGCTTTCTTT. Translating gives CASSPGDLGYTEAFF.

This clonotype was counted between two and nine times. V is TRBV7-3 and J is TRBJ2-3; TRBD2 might be the D (5 bases). Trimming left V 5 bases short and J 2 bases short, with 14 bases between. This CDR3 is built from 15 residues. Germline V CDR1 and CDR2: SGHTA, FQGTGA. CDR3 residues: CASSQGWGDTDTQYF. CDR3 coding DNA: TGTGCCAGCAGCCAAGGATGGGGAGACACAGATACGCAGTATTTT.

This clonotype was counted only a few times. This rearrangement joins TRBV4-1 to TRBJ1-1, with TRBD1 matching over 12 bases. V was clipped by 3 bases and J by 5 bases; unmatched bases: 4. This CDR3 comprises 15 residues. Germline values: CDR1 MGHRA, CDR2 YSYEKL. The CDR3 DNA is TGCGCCAGCAGCCAGGGGACAGGGGGCACGACTGAAGCTTTCTTT. Translating it yields CASSQGTGGTTEAFF.

This clonotype turned up a few times. The genes are TRBV7-2 and TRBJ2-5; the D gene is possibly TRBD2 (5 bases). The CDR3 covers 14 residues. The V gene lost 3 bases and the J gene lost 5 bases, with 13 bases spanning the gap. Germline-derived CDR1 and CDR2 are SGHTA and FQGNSA. For the CDR3, the DNA is TGTGCCAGCAGCTTGGCGGGCTTAGCGGAGACCCAGTACTTC. Residues: CASSLAGLAETQYF.

This clonotype was recorded once. At one of its ends the junction is not consistent with the germline gene, which may arise from a read error. The J gene is TRBJ1-5, the V gene TRBV12-3 or TRBV12-4; D gene uncertain. The CDR3 loop spans 13 amino acids. The CDR3 sequence: CASSWSRDQPQNF. CDR3 nucleotide sequence: TGTGCCAGCAGTTGGTCGAGGGATCAGCCCCAGAATTTT.

The CDR3: CASSLDRDSYNEQFF. CDR3 sequence (DNA): TGTGCCAGCAGCTTGGACAGGGACTCCTACAATGAGCAGTTCTTC. This chain uses TRBV7-2 with TRBJ2-1, with 8 bases identical to TRBD1. The V and J ends lost 3 bases and 0 bases, in that order; junction bases with no gene match: 1. Looked up from germline, CDR1 is SGHTA and CDR2 is FQGNSA. The CDR3 spans 15 residues.

This chain connects TRBV7-2 to TRBJ2-1; tentatively, D is TRBD1 or TRBD2 (5 bases each). The V gene lost 2 bases and the J gene lost 7 bases, with 15 bases spanning the gap. Germline CDR1 is SGHTA and CDR2 is FQGNSA. The CDR3 contains 15 residues. The CDR3: CASSLQTGTANEQFF. Here the CDR3 DNA reads TGTGCCAGCAGCTTACAAACCGGGACGGCTAATGAGCAGTTCTTC.

V is TRBV6-5 and J is TRBJ1-1; tentative D call: TRBD1 (5 bases). The CDR3 has 16 residues. The V end lost 4 bases, the J end lost 1 base, and 16 bases lay between the germline ends. In germline, CDR1 is MNHEY, CDR2 SVGAGI. CDR3 protein: CASSSAPGAQNTEAFF. In nucleotides, the CDR3 is TGTGCCAGCAGTTCTGCCCCCGGGGCCCAGAACACTGAAGCTTTCTTT.

J is TRBJ2-2 and V is TRBV12-3 or TRBV12-4; D is uncertain. Trimming removed 2 bases at V and 6 bases at J, with 7 bases between. The CDR3 length is 13 residues. CDR3 DNA sequence: TGTGCCAGCAGTTTAACACCACCCGGGGAGCTGTTTTTT. Its translation: CASSLTPPGELFF.

This clonotype has at least ten counts. This rearrangement joins TRBV7-9 to TRBJ2-5; D unclear. V was shortened by 5 bases and J by 5 bases, with 9 bases between the two germline ends. The germline V gene encodes CDR1 SEHNR and CDR2 FQNEAQ (reference sequence). The CDR3 consists of 12 residues. In DNA, the CDR3 is TGTGCCAGCAGCCCCGTGGGTGAGACCCAGTACTTC. It codes for CASSPVGETQYF.

This clonotype turned up a few times. This sequence joins TRBV15 and TRBJ2-7, with no clear D. Trimming pared 0 bases from V and 0 bases from J, leaving 6 bases between. The CDR3 length is 14 residues. CDR1 and CDR2 from the germline V gene are LNHNV and YYDKDF (reference sequence). The CDR3 region has the DNA TGTGCCACCAGCAGAGAGCGGTTCTCCTACGAGCAGTACTTC. It translates to CATSRERFSYEQYF.

This clonotype has just a few counts. The gene calls are TRBV7-3 and TRBJ2-1, with 7 nucleotides matching TRBD2. The CDR3 contains 12 residues. Looked up from germline, CDR1 is SGHTA and CDR2 is FQGTGA. V lost 2 bases to trimming and J lost 9 bases; unmatched junction nucleotides: 1. The CDR3 reads CASSLGGGEQFF. In DNA, the CDR3 is TGTGCCAGCAGCTTAGGCGGGGGTGAGCAGTTCTTC.